What follows are 20 T cell receptor beta chains derived from one specimen sequenced in a study of cytomegalovirus exposure and HLA in healthy donors. It was with 60 Vbeta and 13 Jbeta primers that the PCR ran. Repertoires were generated with immunoSEQ multiplex PCR, while TCRdb's copy carries only in-frame clones and drops some. This table holds some 140,000 clones, roughly 80% found once. The specimen was PBMCs. These receptors were taken from a man aged 25 to 40 in good health and CMV-seronegative.

V and J are TRBV7-6 and TRBJ2-1; 9 nucleotides match TRBD2. This CDR3 spans 18 amino acids. Germline V gives CDR1 SGHVS, CDR2 FNYEAQ. V shed 5 bases, J shed 1 base, and the junction held 12 bases outside the gene matches. The CDR3 DNA reads as TGTGCCAGCAGCCCGACAGGGTCGAGCGGGGGGTCCTACAATGAGCAGTTCTTC. Its translation: CASSPTGSSGGSYNEQFF.

The chain combines TRBV7-9 with TRBJ2-3; 8 nucleotides agree with TRBD2. CDR1 is SEHNR and CDR2 is FQNEAQ in the germline V gene (reference sequence). This CDR3 region has 15 residues. Unmatched junction bases numbered 7, after V lost 5 bases and J lost 3 bases. CDR3 sequence: CASSPGLEVTDTQYF. CDR3 DNA: TGTGCCAGCAGCCCGGGACTAGAAGTGACAGATACGCAGTATTTT.

V and J are TRBV19 and TRBJ2-7, with 11 bases identical to TRBD1. Germline loops: CDR1 LNHDA, CDR2 SQIVND (reference sequence). The CDR3 has 17 amino acids. V lost 6 bases to trimming and J lost 1 base; unmatched junction nucleotides: 11. The CDR3 protein is CASSWGGTGGLSYEQYF. CDR3 bases: TGTGCCAGTAGCTGGGGCGGGACAGGGGGTCTTTCCTACGAGCAGTACTTC.

This clone was recorded a few times. The chain joins TRBV2 to TRBJ1-3; D might be TRBD1 (5 bases). Germline V gene lookup returns CDR1 SNHLY and CDR2 FYNNEI. This CDR3 has 14 amino acids. V was cut by 8 bases and J by 2 bases, with 13 bases left in between. CDR3 coding DNA: TGTGCCAGCGGGGGGGGATGCCCTGGAAACACCATATATTTT. Translation gives CASGGGCPGNTIYF.

The chain has TRBV28 and TRBJ2-1; 7 nucleotides agree with TRBD1. J gave up 3 bases and V 3 bases, and 5 bases lay outside the gene matches. CDR3 size: 15 residues. Germline CDR1 MDHEN, CDR2 SYDVKM. CDR3 amino acids: CASSFRYRGYNEQFF. CDR3 bases: TGTGCCAGCAGTTTTAGGTACAGGGGCTACAATGAGCAGTTCTTC. Drawing the rest from reference TRBV28 and TRBJ2-1, the complete variable domain is DVKVTQSSRYLVKRTGEKVFLECVQDMDHENMFWYRQDPGLGLRLIYFSYDVKMKEKGDIPEGYSVSREKKERFSLILESASTNQTSMYLCASSFRYRGYNEQFFGPGTRLTVL.

The chain uses TRBV7-9 and TRBJ2-7, with a weak D call TRBD1 (6 bases). CDR1 is SEHNR and CDR2 is FQNEAQ in the germline V gene (reference sequence). The V end lost 5 bases, the J end lost 6 bases, and 17 bases lay between the germline ends. The CDR3 totals 14 residues. The CDR3 loop is CASSPGQGNVEQYF. Here the CDR3 DNA reads TGTGCCAGCAGCCCGGGGCAGGGGAATGTCGAGCAGTACTTC.

This chain connects TRBV5-1 to TRBJ2-7, with D unresolved. Trimming shortened V by 0 bases and J by 3 bases, and 7 bases separated the two germline ends. This CDR3 comprises 13 residues. Germline values: CDR1 SGHRS, CDR2 YFSETQ. CDR3 DNA: TGCGCCAGCAGCTTGGCCTACGGCTACGAGCAGTACTTC. It specifies CASSLAYGYEQYF. Together with reference TRBV5-1 and TRBJ2-7, the CDR3 gives the full variable domain: KAGVTQTPRYLIKTRGQQVTLSCSPISGHRSVSWYQQTPGQGLQFLFEYFSETQRNKGNFPGRFSGRQFSNSRSEMNVSTLELGDSALYLCASSLAYGYEQYFGPGTRLTVT.

The chain links TRBV12-5 to TRBJ2-1; D is uncertain. CDR3 length: 11 residues. Trimming shortened V by 1 base and J by 8 bases, and 3 bases separated the two germline ends. Germline V gives CDR1 LGHNT, CDR2 FRNRAP. The CDR3 loop is CASGLGDEQFF. CDR3 DNA: TGTGCTAGTGGTTTGGGCGATGAGCAGTTCTTC.

This clone appeared a single time. The rearrangement uses TRBV5-1 and TRBJ1-5, with no clear D. CDR1 and CDR2 from the germline V gene are SGHRS and YFSETQ. CDR3 size: 14 residues. Trimming shortened V by 3 bases and J by 1 base, and 8 bases separated the two germline ends. The CDR3 loop is CASSSGDSNQPQHF. The CDR3 DNA reads TGCGCCAGCAGCTCCGGAGACAGCAATCAGCCCCAGCATTTT.

This chain connects TRBV2 to TRBJ2-7; 8 bases are a match to TRBD2. The V gene end was trimmed by 0 bases and the J gene end by 3 bases; junction bases not matched to a gene: 1. Per germline, CDR1 SNHLY and CDR2 FYNNEI. The CDR3 is made up of 14 amino acids. DNA for the CDR3: TGTGCCAGCAGTGAAGCCAGCGGGAGCTACGAGCAGTACTTC. Protein sequence: CASSEASGSYEQYF.

Only one count was recorded for this clone. V gene TRBV10-3 combines with J gene TRBJ2-4; D is uncertain. The germline gives CDR1 ENHRY, CDR2 SYGVKD. CDR3 length equals 15 residues. Trimming cost V 0 bases and J 0 bases, with 6 bases left between them. The CDR3: CAISESFQAKNIQYF. CDR3 coding DNA: TGTGCCATCAGTGAGTCTTTCCAAGCCAAAAACATTCAGTACTTC.

The CDR3 loop reads CASQDGAGVTDTQYF. In DNA form, the CDR3 reads TGTGCCAGCCAAGACGGGGCGGGAGTAACAGATACGCAGTATTTT. This rearrangement joins TRBV6-6 to TRBJ2-3; 7 positions agree with TRBD2. V gave up 8 bases and J gave up 3 bases; unmatched junction bases: 11. Germline V lookup: CDR1 MNHNY, CDR2 SVGAGI (reference sequence). This CDR3 contains 15 residues.

The CDR3 nucleotides read TGCGCCAGCAGCTTGTTTTCGGGGACTAGCGGGGGGAGCCACGAGCAGTACTTC. This gives the protein CASSLFSGTSGGSHEQYF. The V gene is TRBV5-1, the J gene TRBJ2-7; 15 nucleotides agree with TRBD2. CDR1 SGHRS and CDR2 YFSETQ come from the germline V gene. The CDR3 is 18 residues long. Trimming cost V 1 base and J 5 bases; bases outside gene matches: 10.

The rearrangement uses TRBV9 and TRBJ1-3; possible D gene TRBD1, 5 bases. V was pared by 4 bases and J by 0 bases, with 14 bases between. The V gene's germline CDR1 is SGDLS and CDR2 YYNGEE. The CDR3 is 16 residues long. CDR3 nucleotide sequence: TGTGCCAGCAGCCCCCAACAGGCGCCCTCTGGAAACACCATATATTTT. It yields the protein CASSPQQAPSGNTIYF.

V is TRBV9 and J is TRBJ2-7, with 8 bases lining up with TRBD2. Looked up from germline, CDR1 is SGDLS and CDR2 is YYNGEE. The CDR3 spans 17 residues. The junction had 21 bases not matched to a gene; V was cut back by 0 bases and J by 13 bases. In nucleotides, the CDR3 is TGTGCCAGCAGCGTAGTTGGAAAACTAGCGGCCGAGAGCAAACCCTACTTC. Translated, it gives CASSVVGKLAAESKPYF. Combining the CDR3 with reference TRBV9 and TRBJ2-7 gives the whole variable domain DSGVTQTPKHLITATGQRVTLRCSPRSGDLSVYWYQQSLDQGLQFLIQYYNGEERAKGNILERFSAQQFPDLHSELNLSSLELGDSALYFCASSVVGKLAAESKPYFGPGTRLTVT.

CDR3 nucleotide sequence: TGTGCCAGCAGCTTTCGGACTAGCCTCCCCTACGAGCAGTACTTC. It translates to CASSFRTSLPYEQYF. This chain links TRBV13 with TRBJ2-7, with 8 bases matching TRBD2. This CDR3 region has 15 residues. Trimming removed 3 bases from V and 2 bases from J; junction bases left unmatched: 6. Germline V gives CDR1 PRHDT, CDR2 FYEKMQ (reference sequence). Full variable domain (outside the CDR3, taken from reference TRBV13 and TRBJ2-7): AAGVIQSPRHLIKEKRETATLKCYPIPRHDTVYWYQQGPGQDPQFLISFYEKMQSDKGSIPDRFSAQQFSDYHSELNMSSLELGDSALYFCASSFRTSLPYEQYFGPGTRLTVT.

The chain joins TRBV11-2 to TRBJ1-1; tentative D call: TRBD1 (6 bases). The CDR3 is made up of 13 amino acids. CDR1 SGHAT and CDR2 FQNNGV come from the germline V gene. The V gene lost 5 bases and the J gene lost 0 bases, with 7 bases spanning the gap. CDR3 sequence (DNA): TGTGCCAGCAGCCGGACAGTGAACACTGAAGCTTTCTTT. It translates to CASSRTVNTEAFF.

This clone was detected once. The chain employs TRBV9 and TRBJ2-3, with D unresolved. The CDR3 is 12 amino acids. The germline gives CDR1 SGDLS, CDR2 YYNGEE. With 0 bases removed from V and 6 bases from J, the gap between germline ends came to 5 bases. CDR3 in DNA: TGTGCCAGCAGCGTAGTTCCTGATACGCAGTATTTT. Translating gives CASSVVPDTQYF.

This rearrangement joins TRBV5-1 to TRBJ2-1; TRBD2 matches 13 bases. Looked up from germline, CDR1 is SGHRS and CDR2 is YFSETQ. The CDR3 extends over 16 amino acids. Germline trimming cut 0 bases from V and 9 bases from J; bases unmatched to any gene: 6. The CDR3 sequence: CASSLDRTSGRGEQFF. DNA for the CDR3: TGCGCCAGCAGCTTGGATAGGACTAGCGGGAGAGGTGAGCAGTTCTTC.

This clone appeared a few times. The V call is TRBV9, the J call TRBJ2-1, with a weak D call TRBD2 (6 bases). Germline CDR1 reads SGDLS; CDR2 reads YYNGEE. V gave up 4 bases and J gave up 6 bases, with 11 bases separating them. There are 13 residues in the CDR3. The CDR3 DNA reads TGTGCCAGCAGCCTAGCGTCGGGCAATGAGCAGTTCTTC. Its translation: CASSLASGNEQFF.